The clone carrying this T cell receptor beta chain has only a few counts. What it binds is not known. The data derive from a study of blood T cells in healthy people across ages. Overall study: When template switching was applied, about one barcoded beta molecule was captured per two T cells. Points from the study as a whole: Diversity was higher, and naive CD4+ cells more numerous, in long-lived donors than in aged donors.

The use of a sample-barcoded 5' primer and a J-beta primer mix characterized a second PCR of about 7 to 12 cycles. The template-switch adaptor, which had 12 random nucleotides, put a tag on each cDNA molecule. At least 2.5 million CDR3-containing paired-end reads were obtained per sample. TCRdb passed the 5' RACE reads through MiXCR, listing each CDR3 protein once. The table has hundreds of thousands of distinct CDR3 sequences, approximately 52% seen once. V was clipped by 0 bases and J by 2 bases, with 8 bases between them. This CDR3 has 14 residues. The germline V gene has CDR1 MNHEY and CDR2 SVGAGI.

Specimen: blood. This TCR came from a man aged 55 to 70 in good health. This rearrangement joins TRBV6-5 to TRBJ2-7, with D hard to call. This CDR3 is CASSYSVETYEQYF. As DNA, the CDR3 is TGTGCCAGCAGTTACTCAGTGGAGACCTACGAGCAGTACTTC.